Sequencing of this T cell receptor beta chain was carried out in a study of T cell responses to AZD1222 COVID-19 vaccine. CDR1 and CDR2 from the germline V gene are MNHEY and SVGAGI. CDR3 length: 13 residues. V shed 6 bases and J shed 6 bases, with 14 bases lying between them. Method: immunoSEQ multiplex PCR; TCRdb's copy keeps in-frame clones and lacks some. Of 150,000 or so clones listed, about 89% are singletons. This receptor was identified in an adult in good health. The sample was peripheral blood, taken on day 0 of AZD1222 vaccination. The rearrangement links TRBV6-5 to TRBJ1-2; a possible D gene is TRBD1 (6 bases). CDR3 residues: CASRTGYEDGYTF. CDR3 bases: TGTGCCAGCAGAACAGGGTACGAGGATGGCTACACCTTC.